The present T cell receptor (beta chain) was sequenced within a study of regulatory T cells in long-lasting Graves disease. Described time point: persistent/refractory GD, antithyroid drugs over 5 years with positive TRAb. The authors made the TCR library using RNA they extracted from PBMCs. The patients included were those that came from an endocrinology department in Xi'an, China. Into tubes containing EDTA, roughly 10 milliliters of peripheral blood were drawn. Germline CDR1 and CDR2: MNHEY and SMNVEV (reference sequence). This CDR3 comprises 13 residues. V dropped 2 bases and J dropped 8 bases, with 12 bases sitting between them. With iRepertoire HTBI primers and Arm-PCR of CDR3 regions, TCR beta libraries were built. TCRdb used MiXCR to reprocess the multiplex PCR reads, holding one entry per CDR3 protein. This table holds about 310,000 distinct CDR3 sequences, around 21% found once. Details on this clonotype: Antigen: not known.

Study-level findings and limits: Clonotypes that were public and shared totalled around 2,700 in persistent patients versus roughly 1,000 in new patients.

The starting material was peripheral blood mononuclear cells (PBMCs), obtained when the disease was refractory, from a patient treated with antithyroid drugs. The rearrangement joins TRBV27 to TRBJ1-2; D call uncertain. This sequence was found in a female donor with Graves disease. For the CDR3, the DNA is TGTGCCAGCAGTTTAACGATAACGGGAGGCTACACCTTC. It translates to CASSLTITGGYTF.